Below, 26 T cell receptor beta chains from the same sample are listed, as sequenced in a study of neurological immune-mediated disorders. TCRdb passed the 5' RACE reads through MiXCR, listing each CDR3 protein once. This table holds around 28,000 distinct CDR3 sequences, about 2.5% found once. Material: PBMCs. The receptors originated from a woman between 50 and 59 years old with multiple sclerosis.

This clonotype was counted many times. The rearrangement joins TRBV29-1 to TRBJ1-5, with D possibly matching TRBD1 (5 bases). The CDR3 has 12 amino acids. V shed 4 bases and J shed 4 bases, with 8 bases lying between them. The germline V gene encodes CDR1 SQVTM and CDR2 ANQGSEA. CDR3 sequence reads: CSVGGGNQPQHF. The CDR3 bases are TGCAGCGTTGGGGGGGGGAATCAGCCCCAGCATTTT.

There are many counts of this clonotype. The J gene is TRBJ1-2, the V gene TRBV29-1, with 7 bases lining up with TRBD1. CDR3 length equals 12 residues. The ends lost 5 bases at V and 7 bases at J; junction bases unmatched: 7. In germline, CDR1 is SQVTM, CDR2 ANQGSEA. CDR3 sequence: CSVTPDRLGYTF. CDR3 DNA sequence: TGCAGCGTTACCCCGGACAGGCTTGGCTACACCTTC.

This clonotype was detected many times. V is TRBV7-6 and J is TRBJ2-3, with TRBD2 identical over 8 bases. Germline-derived CDR1 and CDR2 are SGHVS and FNYEAQ. The CDR3 totals 15 residues. Trimming took 5 bases from V and 5 from J; bases not matched to a gene: 9. CDR3 protein: CASSPAGLAGDTQYF. The CDR3 region has the DNA TGTGCCAGCAGCCCCGCCGGGCTAGCGGGAGATACGCAGTATTTT.

This clonotype was seen at least ten times. The genes are TRBV20-1 and TRBJ1-1, with D uncertain. Germline CDR1 and CDR2: DFQATT and SNEGSKA (reference sequence). The CDR3 extends over 15 amino acids. V was trimmed by 2 bases and J by 0 bases, leaving 13 bases between them. The CDR3 DNA follows: TGCAGTGCTAGAAAGGTTTTAACGGTGAACACTGAAGCTTTCTTT. Protein: CSARKVLTVNTEAFF.

The sample holds many counts of this clonotype. V is TRBV7-2 and J is TRBJ2-2; 10 nucleotides agree with TRBD1. Germline-derived CDR1 and CDR2 are SGHTA and FQGNSA. After removal of 5 bases from V and 3 bases from J, the junction contained 6 bases not matched to a gene. The CDR3 extends over 16 amino acids. The CDR3 protein is CASSPGTGVDTGELFF. The CDR3 DNA is TGTGCCAGCAGCCCGGGGACAGGGGTCGACACCGGGGAGCTGTTTTTT.

This clonotype was seen ten or more times. The rearrangement links TRBV10-3 to TRBJ2-5; D is undetermined. The germline V and J ends were trimmed by 0 bases and 7 bases, with 12 bases remaining between them. This CDR3 spans 14 amino acids. CDR1 ENHRY and CDR2 SYGVKD come from the germline V gene. CDR3: CAISESSGVPTQYF. The CDR3 nucleotides read TGTGCCATCAGTGAGTCGTCGGGCGTACCGACCCAGTACTTC.

This clonotype appeared many times. The chain recombines TRBV5-5 with TRBJ2-7; D gene unclear. The CDR3 is 14 residues long. Trimming cost V 1 base and J 0 bases, with 8 bases left between them. Germline CDR1 SGHKS, CDR2 YYEKEE (reference sequence). CDR3 amino acids: CASSLLLYSYEQYF. CDR3 nucleotide sequence: TGTGCCAGCAGCTTGTTGCTCTACTCCTACGAGCAGTACTTC.

This clonotype was observed many times. The chain has TRBV20-1 and TRBJ1-5; 7 bases are a match to TRBD1. This CDR3 has 14 residues. J was trimmed by 3 bases and V by 6 bases; bases with no gene match: 8. In germline, CDR1 is DFQATT, CDR2 SNEGSKA (reference sequence). CDR3: CSAKTGYNNQPQHF. For the CDR3, the DNA is TGCAGTGCCAAGACAGGGTACAACAATCAGCCCCAGCATTTT.

This clonotype was counted many times. The J gene is TRBJ1-2, the V gene TRBV24-1, with 10 bases identical to TRBD1. From germline, CDR1 is KGHDR and CDR2 SFDVKD. CDR3 length: 15 amino acids. Trimming cost V 6 bases and J 4 bases; bases outside gene matches: 7. The CDR3 sequence is CATSPAGQGSYGYTF. In DNA form, the CDR3 reads TGTGCCACCAGTCCCGCGGGACAGGGGAGCTATGGCTACACCTTC.

This clonotype was observed many times. The chain carries TRBV7-2 and TRBJ2-7, with 7 bases lining up with TRBD1. The CDR3 runs 14 residues. Germline V lookup: CDR1 SGHTA, CDR2 FQGNSA. The trim removed 7 bases at V and 2 bases at J, leaving 8 bases unmatched. CDR3 DNA sequence: TGTGCCAGCAACATACTCGGGACAGCCTACGAGCAGTACTTC. Its protein product is CASNILGTAYEQYF.

This clonotype was seen many times. The rearrangement joins TRBV28 to TRBJ1-1, with 9 bases lining up with TRBD1. V gave up 0 bases and J gave up 8 bases; unmatched junction bases: 1. Germline V gene lookup returns CDR1 MDHEN and CDR2 SYDVKM. This CDR3 is 13 amino acids long. CDR3 nucleotides: TGTGCCAGCAGTTTATGGACAGGGGGGGAAGCTTTCTTT. Translation gives CASSLWTGGEAFF.

This clonotype has ten or more counts. The chain is built from TRBV20-1 and TRBJ2-7; D perhaps matches TRBD1 (5 bases). CDR1 is DFQATT, CDR2 SNEGSKA, per germline (reference sequence). V was pared by 3 bases and J by 3 bases, with 6 bases between. The CDR3 totals 11 residues. This chain's CDR3 is CSARDNYEQYF. CDR3 in DNA: TGCAGTGCTAGGGACAACTACGAGCAGTACTTC.

This clonotype was seen at least ten times. This chain links TRBV12-3 or TRBV12-4 with TRBJ2-7, with D unclear. Trimming took off 6 bases at V and 2 bases at J, with 17 bases between the two ends. This CDR3 region has 15 residues. CDR3 nucleotides: TGTGCCAGCAGCACCGGGCAGGACGGAGCCTACGAGCAGTACTTC. Encoded protein: CASSTGQDGAYEQYF.

This rearrangement joins TRBV5-1 to TRBJ1-2, with 8 nucleotides matching TRBD1. CDR3 length: 14 amino acids. In germline, CDR1 is SGHRS, CDR2 YFSETQ. V was pared by 0 bases and J by 5 bases, with 3 bases of the junction left unmatched. The CDR3 DNA reads TGCGCCAGCAGCTTGGATCGACAGGGGTATGGCTACACCTTC. Translating it yields CASSLDRQGYGYTF.

This clonotype was counted ten times or more. The V gene is TRBV20-1, the J gene TRBJ2-3, with D possibly being TRBD1 (5 bases). Deletions cut 5 bases from V and 4 bases from J, with 13 bases between. Germline V gene data show CDR1 as DFQATT and CDR2 as SNEGSKA (reference sequence). The CDR3 is made up of 13 amino acids. The CDR3 DNA follows: TGCAGTGCTCGGGTTCAGGGCCCAGATACGCAGTATTTT. This sequence encodes CSARVQGPDTQYF.

This clonotype was recorded many times. This chain uses TRBV12-3 or TRBV12-4 with TRBJ2-3; tentatively, D is TRBD1 (5 bases). The CDR3 has 13 amino acids. With 5 bases removed from V and 1 base from J, the gap between germline ends came to 7 bases. The CDR3 here is CASSLQGTDTQYF. CDR3 DNA sequence: TGTGCCAGCAGTCTACAGGGCACAGATACGCAGTATTTT.

The sample holds many counts of this clonotype. The chain combines TRBV20-1 with TRBJ2-7; no definite D call. The germline gives CDR1 DFQATT, CDR2 SNEGSKA (reference sequence). This CDR3 is 14 amino acids long. V was pared by 0 bases and J by 2 bases, with 11 bases between. CDR3 in amino acids: CSARDFSRTYEQYF. CDR3 nucleotides: TGCAGTGCTAGAGATTTCTCACGGACCTACGAGCAGTACTTC.

In its sample, this clonotype was seen many times. The chain couples TRBV6-5 to TRBJ2-5; D is unclear. Germline V gene sequence: CDR1 MNHEY, CDR2 SVGAGI. Trimming took 0 bases from V and 5 from J, leaving 10 bases between them. The CDR3 totals 14 residues. The CDR3 here is CASSYSGARETQYF. CDR3 bases: TGTGCCAGCAGTTACTCAGGAGCCCGGGAGACCCAGTACTTC.

This clonotype was observed at least ten times. The genes are TRBV20-1 and TRBJ1-2; 8 bases align to TRBD1. V shed 5 bases and J 5 bases; nucleotides not matched to a gene: 7. The CDR3 is 13 amino acids. Germline V gives CDR1 DFQATT, CDR2 SNEGSKA (reference sequence). CDR3 in amino acids: CSARGDRRYGYTF. The CDR3 coding sequence is TGCAGTGCTCGGGGGGACAGGAGGTATGGCTACACCTTC.

In this sample, this clonotype turned up many times. The J gene is TRBJ1-1, the V gene TRBV20-1; a possible D gene is TRBD1 (5 bases). This CDR3 has 15 amino acids. Trimming cost V 0 bases and J 2 bases, with 13 bases left between them. Germline-derived CDR1 and CDR2 are DFQATT and SNEGSKA (reference sequence). CDR3 DNA: TGCAGTGCTAGAGATCCCCGGGGGGGAAACACTGAAGCTTTCTTT. Translating it yields CSARDPRGGNTEAFF.

This clonotype appeared many times. The chain joins TRBV28 to TRBJ2-3, with D perhaps TRBD2 (6 bases). The CDR3 length is 19 residues. V was clipped by 2 bases and J by 1 base, with 22 bases between them. Per the germline V gene, CDR1 is MDHEN and CDR2 is SYDVKM. The CDR3 DNA reads TGTGCCAGCAGTTTAGTATCCAGCGGGCGTCCGGTGGGCACAGATACGCAGTATTTT. It encodes CASSLVSSGRPVGTDTQYF.

This clonotype was seen many times. This chain uses TRBV6-6 with TRBJ2-5; maybe TRBD1 (5 bases). CDR3 length: 14 amino acids. V lost 2 bases and J lost 5, with 12 bases in between. Looked up from germline, CDR1 is MNHNY and CDR2 is SVGAGI (reference sequence). The CDR3 spells CASSYRPGWETQYF. The CDR3 coding sequence is TGTGCCAGCAGTTACCGGCCAGGGTGGGAGACCCAGTACTTC.

In its sample, this clonotype was seen a few times. The chain uses TRBV7-9 and TRBJ2-5; D may correspond to TRBD1 or TRBD2 (5 bases each). V lost 6 bases and J lost 4, with 12 bases in between. Germline V gives CDR1 SEHNR, CDR2 FQNEAQ (reference sequence). The CDR3 loop spans 13 amino acids. Here the CDR3 reads CASSTRGAETQYF. The CDR3 DNA reads TGTGCCAGCAGTACTAGGGGCGCAGAGACCCAGTACTTC.

At least ten counts were recorded for this clonotype. This chain uses TRBV15 with TRBJ2-7; TRBD1 aligns across 9 bases. CDR1 and CDR2 (germline): LNHNV, YYDKDF (reference sequence). The CDR3 covers 13 residues. V was pared by 6 bases and J by 12 bases, with 12 bases of the junction left unmatched. The CDR3: CATRDRGALRAYF. CDR3 coding DNA: TGTGCCACCAGGGACAGGGGTGCCCTACGGGCGTACTTC.

This clonotype was found many times. The chain carries TRBV18 and TRBJ1-5; TRBD1 is a possible D gene (6 bases). The ends were cut back, 5 bases at V and 5 bases at J, with 10 bases in the middle. The CDR3 runs to 13 residues. Germline lookup yields CDR1 KGHSH and CDR2 LQKENI. The CDR3: CASSTQGDQPQHF. CDR3 DNA: TGTGCCAGCTCAACACAGGGCGATCAGCCCCAGCATTTT.

This clonotype has at least ten counts. V usage is TRBV7-2 and J usage is TRBJ1-4; D not certain. From germline, CDR1 is SGHTA and CDR2 FQGNSA. This CDR3 is 15 amino acids long. Trimming took off 2 bases at V and 8 bases at J, with 15 bases between the two ends. CDR3 residues: CASSLSGVSTEKLFF. In DNA form, the CDR3 reads TGTGCCAGCAGCTTAAGCGGAGTATCGACGGAAAAACTGTTTTTT. The variable domain in full, completed from reference TRBV7-2 and TRBJ1-4, reads GAGVSQSPSNKVTEKGKDVELRCDPISGHTALYWYRQSLGQGLEFLIYFQGNSAPDKSGLPSDRFSAERTGGSVSTLTIQRTQQEDSAVYLCASSLSGVSTEKLFFGSGTQLSVL.